The 8 T cell receptor beta chains listed next were all sequenced from one sample in a study of blood T cell repertoires in COVID-19. Assay: immunoSEQ multiplex PCR; the TCRdb copy retains only in-frame clones and omits some. This table holds about 180,000 clones, around four fifths found once. Sequenced material: peripheral blood. The receptors come from a woman aged 70-85 years with COVID-19, enrolled during active disease.

V is TRBV30 and J is TRBJ2-5; D unresolved. The V and J ends lost 5 bases and 5 bases respectively, with 12 bases between them. This CDR3 has 12 residues. Germline-derived CDR1 and CDR2 are GTSNPN and SVGIG (reference sequence). The CDR3 loop reads CAWGQIGETQYF. The CDR3 coding sequence is TGTGCCTGGGGTCAAATCGGGGAGACCCAGTACTTC.

The V and J genes are TRBV28 and TRBJ2-5, with 9 bases lining up with TRBD2. The CDR3 consists of 13 residues. Germline CDR1 MDHEN, CDR2 SYDVKM. Unmatched junction bases numbered 5, after V lost 11 bases and J lost 1 base. Written as DNA, the CDR3 is TGTGCCGGATCGACTAGCGGCCAAGAGACCCAGTACTTC. This sequence encodes CAGSTSGQETQYF.

V and J are TRBV7-2 and TRBJ1-3, with 9 bases that match TRBD1. The CDR3 loop spans 17 amino acids. V gave up 3 bases and J gave up 2 bases; unmatched junction bases: 8. Germline lookup yields CDR1 SGHTA and CDR2 FQGNSA. CDR3 nucleotides: TGTGCCAGCAGCTTGGGGACAGGGTCTCGCACTGGAAACACCATATATTTT. It encodes CASSLGTGSRTGNTIYF.

In this sample, this clone turned up once. The rearrangement uses TRBV28 and TRBJ2-5, with TRBD2 as a possible D gene (6 bases). V was shortened by 8 bases and J by 1 base, with 14 bases between the two germline ends. Germline CDR1 and CDR2: MDHEN and SYDVKM. The CDR3 covers 14 residues. CDR3 nucleotides: TGTGCCAGCCATCACCCCGGGGGCCAAGAGACCCAGTACTTC. Encoded protein: CASHHPGGQETQYF.

The chain combines TRBV7-2 with TRBJ2-3; the match to TRBD2 covers 8 bases. The CDR3 runs 15 residues. V dropped 5 bases and J dropped 4; count of bases not matched to a gene: 8. Germline V lookup: CDR1 SGHTA, CDR2 FQGNSA. The CDR3 reads CASSIGAGAPDTQYF. CDR3 sequence (DNA): TGTGCCAGCAGCATAGGAGCGGGAGCCCCAGATACGCAGTATTTT.

J is TRBJ1-3 and V is TRBV9; 7 bases match TRBD1. The germline V gene has CDR1 SGDLS and CDR2 YYNGEE. J lost 0 bases, V lost 4 bases, and 4 bases had no gene match. This CDR3 is built from 15 residues. The CDR3 loop is CASSSTGVSGNTIYF. CDR3 coding DNA: TGTGCCAGCAGCTCTACAGGGGTCTCTGGAAACACCATATATTTT.

This clone was seen once. The chain is built from TRBV27 and TRBJ1-2; D unresolved. Germline V gene lookup returns CDR1 MNHEY and CDR2 SMNVEV (reference sequence). The CDR3 consists of 13 residues. The germline V and J ends were trimmed by 3 bases and 2 bases, with 7 bases remaining between them. The CDR3 nucleotides are TGTGCCAGCAGTTTGCAGGAAAACTATGGCTACACCTTC. Its translation: CASSLQENYGYTF.

This clone was observed a few times. The rearrangement joins TRBV28 to TRBJ2-7; D gene uncertain. Germline V gene lookup returns CDR1 MDHEN and CDR2 SYDVKM. Deletions cut 6 bases from V and 1 base from J, with 7 bases between. The CDR3 is made up of 12 amino acids. The CDR3 nucleotides read TGTGCCAGCAGACACAATTCCTACGAGCAGTACTTC. It yields the protein CASRHNSYEQYF.